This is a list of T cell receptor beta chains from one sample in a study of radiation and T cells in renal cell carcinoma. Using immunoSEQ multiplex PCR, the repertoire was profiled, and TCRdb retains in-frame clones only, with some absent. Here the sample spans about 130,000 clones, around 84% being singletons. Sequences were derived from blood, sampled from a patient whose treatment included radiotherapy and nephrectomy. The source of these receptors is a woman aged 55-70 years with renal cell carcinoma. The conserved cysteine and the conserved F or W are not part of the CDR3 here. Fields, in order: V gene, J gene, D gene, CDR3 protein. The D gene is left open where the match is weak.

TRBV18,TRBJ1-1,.,ASSPPGRVWQSEAF
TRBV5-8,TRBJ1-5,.,ASSLVAGDQPQH
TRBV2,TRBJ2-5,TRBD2,ASSPSGLPQETQY
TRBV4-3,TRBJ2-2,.,ASSQGVGLSNTGELF
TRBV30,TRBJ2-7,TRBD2,AWSTGTTAEQY
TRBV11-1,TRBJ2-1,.,ASSLAGTTMGEQF
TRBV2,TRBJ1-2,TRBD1,ASRPGTGDGYGYT
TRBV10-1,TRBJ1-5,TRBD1,ASTKEWTGSNQPQH
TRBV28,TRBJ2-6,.,ASRQTARMSGANVLT
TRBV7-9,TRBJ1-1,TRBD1,ASSSTGASEAF